This T cell receptor (beta chain) was retrieved from a study of cytomegalovirus exposure and HLA in healthy donors. Study results and limitations: When presence/absence was analysed, sequencing depth was taken to be roughly uniform across donors. In an earlier analysis, in around 590 donors, most V segments appeared productive either ~90% or ~30% of the time. Analysis was carried out at a later point, and it linked a missense DCLRE1C variant to TCR beta V- and J-gene trimming. Later analysis placed DRB1 highest and HLA-C lowest in TCR association rates, which differed by HLA locus.

As regards this clone: Its cognate antigen is unknown.

The germline V and J ends were trimmed by 5 bases and 4 bases, with 12 bases remaining between them. Germline V gene lookup returns CDR1 SGHNT and CDR2 YYREEE (reference sequence). The CDR3 spans 13 residues. PCR involved 60 Vbeta and 13 Jbeta primers. Here immunoSEQ multiplex PCR was the method, and the copy in TCRdb shows in-frame clones only, minus some. The sample lists about 130,000 clones, 65% to 75% seen once, with approximately 6% in the top ten. The sequence was obtained from a woman between 45 and 65 years old in good health and CMV-seropositive. The chain has TRBV5-4 and TRBJ1-1; TRBD1 is a possible D gene (6 bases). The sequencing input was PBMCs. The CDR3, as DNA: TGTGCCAGCAGATTTGACAGGATCACTGAAGCTTTCTTT. This encodes CASRFDRITEAFF.